The clone carrying this T cell receptor beta chain was found once. Antigen specificity is unknown. The PCR ran on 60 Vbeta and 13 Jbeta primers. The protocol was immunoSEQ multiplex PCR, while the TCRdb copy is restricted to in-frame clones and leaves out a portion. The sample has around 120,000 clones; roughly four fifths are singletons. This sample was included in a study of cytomegalovirus exposure and HLA in healthy donors. Study-level results: Within an earlier analysis, most TCR beta V segments proved productive either about 90% or about 30% of the time. When presence/absence was analysed, sequencing depth was taken to be roughly uniform across donors.

From germline, CDR1 is SNHLY and CDR2 FYNNEI. The V gene lost 5 bases and the J gene lost 2 bases, with 6 bases spanning the gap. The CDR3 is 12 amino acids. The clonotype was recovered from a woman between 18 and 29 years old in good health and CMV-seronegative. Sequenced sample: PBMCs. The V gene is TRBV2, the J gene TRBJ1-2; D ambiguous. The DNA of the CDR3 is TGTGCCAGCAGTCAGGAAAACTATGGCTACACCTTC. Its translation is CASSQENYGYTF. Full variable domain (outside the CDR3, taken from reference TRBV2 and TRBJ1-2): EPEVTQTPSHQVTQMGQEVILRCVPISNHLYFYWYRQILGQKVEFLVSFYNNEISEKSEIFDDQFSVERPDGSNFTLKIRSTKLEDSAMYFCASSQENYGYTFGSGTRLTVV.